Listed here are 28 T cell receptor beta chains from one sample, sequenced in a study of monozygotic twins with inflammatory bowel disease. From its re-call of the 5' RACE reads, TCRdb lists each CDR3 protein once, without DNA. The sample table sets out over 350,000 distinct CDR3 sequences. Material: blood. These receptors originate from a human donor with ulcerative colitis or Crohn's disease, or a healthy co-twin of an affected twin (not recorded which).

The genes are TRBV18 and TRBJ2-5. This CDR3 has 14 amino acids. Germline V gene lookup returns CDR1 KGHSH and CDR2 LQKENI. The CDR3 reads CASSPIELKETQYF.

This chain links TRBV5-6 with TRBJ2-5; the TCRdb call, TRBD1, lacks DNA for checking. This CDR3 region has 15 residues. Germline assignment: CDR1 SGHDT and CDR2 YYEEEE. The CDR3 sequence: CASSIRTGGGETQYF.

V is TRBV5-1 and J is TRBJ2-3. The CDR3 is 14 residues long. Germline V gene sequence: CDR1 SGHRS, CDR2 YFSETQ. This chain's CDR3 is CASSLAAYTDTQYF.

The chain has TRBV12-3 or TRBV12-4 and TRBJ2-1; lacking DNA, the TRBD1 call made by TCRdb goes unchecked. The CDR3 is 16 residues long. CDR3 amino acids: CASSEMPGRTYNEQFF.

This chain links TRBV11-2 with TRBJ2-1. The CDR3 length is 14 residues. The germline gives CDR1 SGHAT, CDR2 FQNNGV. This chain's CDR3 is CASSLGSSMYEQFF. The variable domain in full, completed from reference TRBV11-2 and TRBJ2-1, reads EAGVAQSPRYKIIEKRQSVAFWCNPISGHATLYWYQQILGQGPKLLIQFQNNGVVDDSQLPKDRFSAERLKGVDSTLKIQPAKLEDSAVYLCASSLGSSMYEQFFGPGTRLTVL.

The chain uses TRBV11-3 and TRBJ1-1. CDR1 is SGHNT and CDR2 is YENEEA in the germline V gene. The CDR3 is 14 amino acids. CDR3 protein: CASSKDGPNTEAFF.

This chain's CDR3 is CASSQEYSRAWETQYF. This chain joins TRBV4-1 and TRBJ2-5; TCRdb's D call, TRBD1, is unchecked because there is no DNA. The CDR3 runs 16 residues. In germline, CDR1 is MGHRA, CDR2 YSYEKL.

V usage is TRBV4-3 and J usage is TRBJ2-1; TCRdb's assignment of TRBD2 cannot be checked, as there is no DNA. The germline V gene has CDR1 LGHNA and CDR2 YSLEER. This CDR3 comprises 17 residues. This CDR3 is CASSPLSGGALGNEQFF.

The chain uses TRBV12-3 or TRBV12-4 and TRBJ2-7; TCRdb indicates TRBD1, and absent DNA this call remains unverified. CDR3 length: 19 residues. CDR3 sequence reads: CASSPDRVLIYIESYEQYF.

This chain joins TRBV6-1 and TRBJ2-7. Looked up from germline, CDR1 is MNHNS and CDR2 is SASEGT. The CDR3 runs 15 residues. The CDR3 is CASSERFSSDYEQYF.

V gene TRBV20-1 combines with J gene TRBJ1-2; TCRdb selects TRBD1, and the lack of DNA leaves this call unchecked. Looked up from germline, CDR1 is DFQATT and CDR2 is SNEGSKA (reference sequence). The CDR3 extends over 18 amino acids. CDR3 sequence: CSARMVGGRGRISSGYTF.

The genes are TRBV29-1 and TRBJ1-2; the D call from TCRdb, TRBD1, cannot be confirmed without DNA. The CDR3 has 15 amino acids. CDR1 is SQVTM and CDR2 is ANQGSEA in the germline V gene. CDR3 residues: CSVTPGAPSSYGYTF.

This chain uses TRBV5-1 with TRBJ2-1; TCRdb gives TRBD2 as the D gene, but with no DNA this cannot be confirmed. Germline V CDR1 and CDR2: SGHRS, YFSETQ. The CDR3 runs to 17 residues. CDR3: CASSLGASGGSYNEQFF.

The genes are TRBV11-2 and TRBJ2-1; the D call from TCRdb, TRBD1, cannot be confirmed without DNA. Germline CDR1 and CDR2: SGHAT and FQNNGV. The CDR3 consists of 13 residues. The CDR3 sequence is CTSSPPGDNEQFF.

The chain recombines TRBV7-9 with TRBJ1-2. In germline, CDR1 is SEHNR, CDR2 FQNEAQ (reference sequence). The CDR3 covers 12 residues. CDR3 sequence reads: CASSLDYYGYTF.

The gene calls are TRBV5-1 and TRBJ1-4. The CDR3 length is 14 residues. CDR1 is SGHRS, CDR2 YFSETQ, per germline. CDR3 residues: CASSLGSYNEKLFF.

This sequence joins TRBV4-1 and TRBJ2-1; as DNA is missing, the TRBD1 call by TCRdb cannot be tested. This CDR3 has 14 amino acids. Germline values: CDR1 MGHRA, CDR2 YSYEKL. The CDR3 reads CASSPGTGENEQFF.

The chain employs TRBV24-1 and TRBJ1-1. This CDR3 spans 11 amino acids. The germline V gene encodes CDR1 KGHDR and CDR2 SFDVKD. The chain's CDR3 is CATLWDTEAFF.

The V and J genes are TRBV5-1 and TRBJ2-3. Germline V gene lookup returns CDR1 SGHRS and CDR2 YFSETQ. The length of the CDR3 is 12 residues. CDR3 sequence reads: CASSFGTDTQYF.

This sequence joins TRBV20-1 and TRBJ1-2; TCRdb proposes TRBD1, but this gene call is untestable without DNA. The CDR3 runs 13 residues. Germline-derived CDR1 and CDR2 are DFQATT and SNEGSKA (reference sequence). The CDR3 spells CSASPSRGGDYTF.

The chain links TRBV29-1 to TRBJ1-3. Germline CDR1 is SQVTM and CDR2 is ANQGSEA. The CDR3 spans 15 residues. This CDR3 reads CSVEDSGRSGNTIYF.

The chain is built from TRBV7-3 and TRBJ2-5; absent DNA, TCRdb's TRBD1 call cannot be checked. Germline V lookup: CDR1 SGHTA, CDR2 FQGTGA. The CDR3 contains 15 residues. The CDR3: CASSSLGTGLETQYF.

The rearrangement uses TRBV24-1 and TRBJ1-5; TCRdb outputs TRBD1, but without DNA this stays unchecked. In germline, CDR1 is KGHDR, CDR2 SFDVKD. The CDR3 loop spans 13 amino acids. The CDR3 reads CATNGNSNQPQHF.

The rearrangement joins TRBV6-2 or TRBV6-3 to TRBJ1-5; the D call from TCRdb, TRBD1, cannot be confirmed without DNA. The CDR3 is 15 amino acids. The germline gives CDR1 MNHEY, CDR2 SVGEGT. This chain's CDR3 is CASSYEDSAHQPQHF.

J is TRBJ1-5 and V is TRBV2; TCRdb selects TRBD1, and the lack of DNA leaves this call unchecked. Germline values: CDR1 SNHLY, CDR2 FYNNEI. The CDR3 sequence is 17 residues long. The CDR3: CASSDPLGADSNQPQHF.

The CDR3 protein is CSAGTGVVEAFF. The chain is built from TRBV20-1 and TRBJ1-1; with no DNA, the TCRdb D assignment of TRBD1 cannot be verified. The CDR3 has 12 residues. The germline V gene has CDR1 DFQATT and CDR2 SNEGSKA (reference sequence).

The chain links TRBV19 to TRBJ2-1. CDR1 and CDR2 from the germline V gene are LNHDA and SQIVND (reference sequence). This CDR3 contains 11 residues. CDR3 residues: CATTTLNEQFF. The full variable domain, with the rest looked up from reference TRBV19 and TRBJ2-1, is DGGITQSPKYLFRKEGQNVTLSCEQNLNHDAMYWYRQDPGQGLRLIYYSQIVNDFQKGDIAEGYSVSREKKESFPLTVTSAQKNPTAFYLCATTTLNEQFFGPGTRLTVL.

The chain uses TRBV12-3 or TRBV12-4 and TRBJ2-7; absent DNA, TCRdb's TRBD2 call cannot be checked. There are 13 residues in the CDR3. CDR3 residues: CASSTSGGFEQYF.